This T cell receptor (beta chain) emerged from a study of blood T cells in healthy people across ages. Russia was home to the donors, healthy Caucasian individuals aged about 6 to 100. Total RNA extraction produced at least 5.5 micrograms (per sample) for the study. Through a sample-barcoded 5' primer and a J-beta primer mix, a second PCR was run for about 6 to 11 cycles. In TCRdb, the 5' RACE reads were re-called with MiXCR into one record per CDR3 protein. The table has around 1,100,000 distinct CDR3 sequences, roughly two fifths seen once. Study outcomes and limitations: Higher diversity and more naive CD4+ cells were features of long-lived donors, compared to aged donors.

The germline V gene encodes CDR1 SGHAT and CDR2 FQNNGV. CDR3 length: 16 residues. V was clipped by 4 bases and J by 3 bases; unmatched bases: 8. This clonotype has more than one count but fewer than ten. Its cognate antigen is unknown. The sequence was obtained from a man between 18 and 35 years old in good health. Sequenced material: blood. The gene calls are TRBV11-2 and TRBJ1-2; 10 positions agree with TRBD1. The CDR3 DNA is TGTGCCAGCAGCTCAAGGACAGGGGGATGGGACTATGGCTACACCTTC. Protein product: CASSSRTGGWDYGYTF.